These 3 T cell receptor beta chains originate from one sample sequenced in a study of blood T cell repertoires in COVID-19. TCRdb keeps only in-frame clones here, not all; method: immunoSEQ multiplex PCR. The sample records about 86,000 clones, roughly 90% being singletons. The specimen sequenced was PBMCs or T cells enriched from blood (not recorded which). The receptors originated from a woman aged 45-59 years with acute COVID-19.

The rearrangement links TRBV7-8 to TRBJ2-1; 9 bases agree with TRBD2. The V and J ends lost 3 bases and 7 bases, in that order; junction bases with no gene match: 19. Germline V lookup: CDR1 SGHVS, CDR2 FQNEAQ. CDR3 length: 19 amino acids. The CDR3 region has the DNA TGTGCCAGCAGCTTGAGGAGTCTAGCGGGGTTGGACCTCGTGAATGAGCAGTTCTTC. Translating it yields CASSLRSLAGLDLVNEQFF.

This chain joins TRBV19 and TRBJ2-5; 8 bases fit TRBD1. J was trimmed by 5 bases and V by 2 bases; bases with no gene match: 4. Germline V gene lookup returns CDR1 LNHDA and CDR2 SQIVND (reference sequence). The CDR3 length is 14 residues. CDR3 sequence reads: CASSIQGAVETQYF. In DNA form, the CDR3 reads TGTGCCAGTAGTATACAGGGGGCAGTGGAGACCCAGTACTTC.

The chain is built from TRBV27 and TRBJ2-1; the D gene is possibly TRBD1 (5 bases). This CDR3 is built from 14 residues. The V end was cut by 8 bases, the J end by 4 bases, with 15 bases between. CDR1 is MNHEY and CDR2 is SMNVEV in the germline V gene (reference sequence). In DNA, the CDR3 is TGTGCCAGCTCTTCTAGGGGATTTTACAATGAGCAGTTCTTC. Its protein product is CASSSRGFYNEQFF.